What follows describes a single T cell receptor beta chain. The target of this receptor is not known. No per-base quality is available; no much larger clone lies one base away. The immunoSEQ Assay, a bias-controlled multiplex PCR, was used to amplify TCRbeta CDR3 regions from genomic DNA. The authors processed their data as follows. Within the assay, amplification of reference gene primers was used to estimate how many nucleated cells each sample contained. To quantify the absolute abundance of each unique TCRbeta CDR3 rearrangement, sequence reads were collapsed and filtered. For each sample, productive Simpson clonality was calculated as the square root of Simpson's diversity index over productive rearrangements. TCRdb provides this immuneACCESS table in a form limited to in-frame rearrangements. Some clones are lacking; in checked studies, under half of them reflect an unresolved V gene, and why the rest are absent is not known. That table furnishes V, J and clone size, whereas the DNA furnished D and trimming. The sample includes 250,000 to 300,000 clones, with about 80% observed a single time. The top ten hold roughly 4% of the sample.

From its cysteine to its phenylalanine, the CDR3 spans 14 amino acids. CDR3 DNA is the only sequence kept; it has 42 bases, read in frame from the first base. The junction carries 11 bases between V and J, which are trimmed by 1 base and 5 bases respectively. Via the germline V gene, CDR1 is SGHDN and CDR2 FVKESK. This record belongs to a study of blood T cell repertoires in COVID-19 (dated by TCRdb to about 2020). Concerning the study at large: The collaborator samples originated in the United States, Italy and Spain and spanned the acute and convalescent phases of COVID-19. The prospective study material was composed of cDNA or gDNA derived from T cells, B-cell-depleted T cells, or PBMCs. Deeply sampled blood TCRbeta repertoires from subjects exposed to, actively infected with, or recovered from COVID-19 were included in the dataset. The repertoires were released in a freely available public database meant as a resource for research on the immune response to SARS-CoV-2. The samples were drawn from two sources: the first 160 participants of the ongoing ImmuneRACE study, and some 1,300 subjects contributed by 6 global collaborators. Nearly every sample came with metadata listing a de-identified subject ID, COVID-19 status, age in years and sex. Where available, HLA class I and class II types were obtained from metadata supplied by the sample provider rather than from assay-based typing.

Beyond this particular receptor, the publication reports: How much clinical and demographic metadata was included differed by source and by participant, and the metadata was provided uncurated.

Participants in the prospective study were enrolled through a virtual design, were aged about 18 to 89 years, and lived in approximately 25 United States geographic areas. To assign participants to cohorts, the prospective study relied on clinical history that participants themselves reported in a screening survey and a study questionnaire. In the prospective study, mobile phlebotomists collected whole blood, serum and a nasopharyngeal or oropharyngeal swab from each participant. Participants in the prospective study had the option to provide additional blood draws and questionnaires over an approximately 2-month period. Before DNA extraction, blood samples from the prospective study were shipped at room temperature or frozen.

Recombination connected TRBV14 to TRBJ2-5; TRBD1 is perhaps the D gene, given 5 matching bases. The sample comprised PBMCs or T cells enriched from blood (not recorded which). This sequence was found in a man aged 25-45 years with acute COVID-19. The CDR3 region has the sequence CASSQVRGGETQYF. The nucleotides read TGTGCCAGCAGCCAAGTTAGGGGTGGGGAGACCCAGTACTTC.